This T cell receptor beta chain was profiled in a study of T-cell memory formation after mild COVID-19. Study overall: TCR clusters were mostly confined to one donor each.

Between the trimmed V and J ends, which lost 5 bases and 2 bases, there was a span of 10 bases. Per the germline V gene, CDR1 is MNHEY and CDR2 is SMNVEV (reference sequence). CDR3 length equals 14 residues. Study-wide findings and caveats: Certain responding clones were present in pre-infection memory, suggesting participation of cross-reactive memory.

In the case of this clonotype: Its cognate antigen is unknown.

TCR alpha and TCR beta cDNA libraries with sample barcodes and UMIs came from 5'RACE using constant-segment primers. TCRdb called the 5' RACE reads again in MiXCR, with one record for every CDR3 protein. The sample lists 300,000 to 400,000 distinct CDR3 sequences; 25% to 30% were seen once. The V gene is TRBV27, the J gene TRBJ1-5, with TRBD1 as a possible D gene (6 bases). Sequencing was carried out using PBMCs or a T cell subset sorted from them (not recorded which). This clonotype originated in an adult woman who had mild COVID-19 (a few samples of this study predate the infection). Cell type and time point are not known. CDR3 DNA sequence: TGTGCCAGCAGTCTTGGGGGCCGCAATCAGCCCCAGCATTTT. This sequence encodes CASSLGGRNQPQHF.